A single T cell receptor beta chain is shown here with its context. This may arise from a read error, as a much more abundant clone is one base away. This entry is derived from a study of T cells in Graves' hyperthyroidism and ophthalmopathy. What was amplified from RNA transcripts were TCR beta CDR3 regions. TCR CDR3 underwent first-round RT-PCR with the HTBI primer set. TCRdb ran MiXCR on the multiplex PCR reads and lists one entry per CDR3 protein. The sample has around 660,000 distinct CDR3 sequences, 45% seen once. From germline, CDR1 is MNHEY and CDR2 SVGAGI. The V gene lost 8 bases and the J gene lost 3 bases, with 4 bases spanning the gap. There are 10 residues in the CDR3.

The source of this sequence is an adult man with Graves' disease, either hyperthyroidism or ophthalmopathy (not recorded which). The source material was peripheral blood or thyroid tissue (not recorded which). The chain joins TRBV6-5 to TRBJ1-1; D unclear. The CDR3 region has the DNA TGTGCCAGCGGGTACACTGAAGCTTTCTTT. Translated: CASGYTEAFF.